A single sample gave rise to the 5 T cell receptor beta chains below, sequenced in a study of graft-versus-host responses after intestinal transplantation. Some clones are missing from TCRdb's copy, which holds only in-frame ones; the method was immunoSEQ multiplex PCR. Among over 120,000 clones listed, about nine tenths were seen once. These receptors have no identified antigens. This specimen was unstimulated CD4+ T cells sorted from spleen or lymph node cells, taken before intestinal transplant. These receptor sequences come from a human donor who received an intestinal transplant.

Regarding this clone: The sample carries other DNA sequences with the same CDR3. The genes are TRBV28 and TRBJ2-7; D is undetermined. Trimming cost V 3 bases and J 0 bases, with 3 bases left between them. The CDR3 totals 12 residues. The germline gives CDR1 MDHEN, CDR2 SYDVKM. CDR3 in amino acids: CASSLDSYEQYF. The DNA for the CDR3 is TGTGCCAGCAGTTTGGACTCCTACGAGCAGTACTTC.

This chain uses TRBV27 with TRBJ2-7, with 8 bases matching TRBD1. V trimming: 8 bases; J trimming: 3 bases; junction bases outside the gene matches: 6. This CDR3 spans 13 amino acids. Per the germline V gene, CDR1 is MNHEY and CDR2 is SMNVEV (reference sequence). The CDR3 DNA follows: TGTGCCAGCGCCCGGACAGGGAACTACGAGCAGTACTTC. This translates into CASARTGNYEQYF.

The chain carries TRBV30 and TRBJ2-7; TRBD1 matches at 8 bases. Germline CDR1 GTSNPN, CDR2 SVGIG (reference sequence). J was trimmed by 5 bases and V by 3 bases; bases with no gene match: 6. This CDR3 is built from 13 residues. The CDR3 sequence is CAWRRTGFHEQYF. The CDR3 DNA reads TGTGCCTGGAGACGGACAGGGTTCCACGAGCAGTACTTC.

The chain employs TRBV30 and TRBJ2-7; D gene unclear. The CDR3 covers 14 residues. V gave up 5 bases and J gave up 2 bases, with 16 bases separating them. Per the germline V gene, CDR1 is GTSNPN and CDR2 is SVGIG (reference sequence). CDR3 residues: CAWAARRSAYEQYF. CDR3 DNA: TGTGCCTGGGCAGCTAGGCGGTCGGCCTACGAGCAGTACTTC.

V usage is TRBV9 and J usage is TRBJ1-3, with TRBD1 matching 7 bases. The V gene end was trimmed by 4 bases and the J gene end by 0 bases; junction bases not matched to a gene: 10. Germline assignment: CDR1 SGDLS and CDR2 YYNGEE. The CDR3 sequence is 17 residues long. The CDR3 reads CASSPSTGQLSGNTIYF. In DNA form, the CDR3 reads TGTGCCAGCAGCCCCTCGACAGGGCAACTCTCTGGAAACACCATATATTTT.